A single sample gave rise to the 16 T cell receptor beta chains below, sequenced in a study of CD8 T cells in ankylosing spondylitis. From the 5' RACE reads, TCRdb called clonotypes with MiXCR, one entry per CDR3 protein. This sample has about 390,000 distinct CDR3 sequences, with about 20% found just once. General observations from the study: Within ankylosing spondylitis blood, a TCR beta motif made up of roughly eight highly homologous variants appeared to be characteristic.

The antigens for these receptors are not known. Sequencing input: blood, either unsorted or a sorted T cell fraction (not recorded which). Receptors originate from a male donor with ankylosing spondylitis.

CDR3: CASSQQRDRFYEQYF. CDR3 bases: TGTGCCAGCAGCCAACAGCGGGACAGGTTTTACGAGCAGTACTTC. The chain has TRBV3-1 and TRBJ2-7; D is possibly TRBD1 (8 bases). The germline V gene encodes CDR1 LGHDT and CDR2 YNNKEL (reference sequence). The CDR3 sequence is 15 residues long. The V and J ends lost 2 bases and 4 bases respectively, with 15 bases between them.

CDR3 sequence: CASSGIRGTEQYF. The CDR3 DNA follows: TGTGCCAGTAGTGGAATCAGGGGGACCGAGCAGTACTTC. The chain carries TRBV19 and TRBJ2-7, with 7 bases aligning to TRBD1. The CDR3 is made up of 13 amino acids. Trimming cost V 5 bases and J 6 bases; bases outside gene matches: 7. The germline V gene encodes CDR1 LNHDA and CDR2 SQIVND (reference sequence).

This clonotype showed up just a few times. CDR3 in DNA: TGTGCCAGCAGCCAAGAACCCAGGGAAGATTCACCCCTCCACTTT. This sequence encodes CASSQEPREDSPLHF. The chain is built from TRBV4-2 and TRBJ1-6; TRBD1 is a possible D gene (5 bases). This CDR3 has 15 residues. Germline V gene data show CDR1 as LGHNA and CDR2 as YNFKEQ. Trimming took 0 bases from V and 8 from J, leaving 11 bases between them.

V gene TRBV7-9 combines with J gene TRBJ2-7, with 12 bases that match TRBD2. The CDR3 loop spans 16 amino acids. CDR1 is SEHNR, CDR2 FQNEAQ, per germline (reference sequence). V trimming: 2 bases; J trimming: 4 bases; junction bases outside the gene matches: 6. CDR3 region: CASSLLETSGSYEQYF. The CDR3 coding sequence is TGTGCCAGCAGCTTATTGGAGACTAGCGGGAGTTACGAGCAGTACTTC.

V is TRBV30 and J is TRBJ2-5, with a possible D match to TRBD2 (5 bases). The V end was cut by 2 bases, the J end by 5 bases, with 15 bases between. CDR3 length: 14 residues. Looked up from germline, CDR1 is GTSNPN and CDR2 is SVGIG (reference sequence). In nucleotides, the CDR3 is TGTGCCTGGAGTCCCGGACTTAGCTGGGAGACCCAGTACTTC. It yields the protein CAWSPGLSWETQYF.

The gene calls are TRBV29-1 and TRBJ1-1; the match to TRBD1 covers 7 bases. Germline values: CDR1 SQVTM, CDR2 ANQGSEA. The CDR3 sequence is 13 residues long. V was pared by 3 bases and J by 3 bases, with 4 bases of the junction left unmatched. CDR3 DNA sequence: TGCAGCGTTGATCGGGACAGATACACTGAAGCTTTCTTT. This sequence encodes CSVDRDRYTEAFF.

The chain recombines TRBV28 with TRBJ2-1, with 9 bases matching TRBD2. Unmatched junction bases numbered 2, after V lost 0 bases and J lost 5 bases. The V gene's germline CDR1 is MDHEN and CDR2 SYDVKM. The CDR3 totals 15 residues. CDR3 in amino acids: CASSLWASGNNEQFF. The CDR3 DNA sequence: TGTGCCAGCAGTTTATGGGCTAGCGGGAACAATGAGCAGTTCTTC.

The CDR3 sequence is CASSLVVAGGLNEQFF. CDR3 sequence (DNA): TGTGCCAGCAGCTTAGTAGTTGCGGGAGGCCTCAATGAGCAGTTCTTC. This rearrangement joins TRBV7-2 to TRBJ2-1; 8 nucleotides line up with TRBD2. The germline gives CDR1 SGHTA, CDR2 FQGNSA. The CDR3 is 16 amino acids. V trimming: 1 base; J trimming: 6 bases; junction bases outside the gene matches: 8.

The genes are TRBV28 and TRBJ1-5, with D tentatively TRBD1 (5 bases). The CDR3 has 14 amino acids. Trimming left V 6 bases short and J 6 bases short, with 15 bases between. Germline values: CDR1 MDHEN, CDR2 SYDVKM. The CDR3 protein is CASSTQGPGQPQHF. CDR3 sequence (DNA): TGTGCCAGCAGCACGCAGGGACCGGGTCAGCCCCAGCATTTT.

The chain couples TRBV6-1 to TRBJ2-5; 10 nucleotides align to TRBD1. Per the germline V gene, CDR1 is MNHNS and CDR2 is SASEGT. Losses at the gene ends were 4 bases for V and 10 bases for J; bases not matched to a gene: 15. The CDR3 loop spans 16 amino acids. Written as DNA, the CDR3 is TGTGCCAGCAGTGCCCCACCCGGACAGGGGGTAGGGGACCAGTACTTC. Residues: CASSAPPGQGVGDQYF.

This clonotype was seen repeatedly, ten times or more. The chain uses TRBV5-6 and TRBJ2-2; 8 nucleotides agree with TRBD1. V dropped 5 bases and J dropped 0; count of bases not matched to a gene: 3. Per germline, CDR1 SGHDT and CDR2 YYEEEE. The CDR3 is made up of 15 amino acids. The CDR3 DNA sequence: TGTGCCAGCAGGTCGACAGGGGCGAACACCGGGGAGCTGTTTTTT. Translated: CASRSTGANTGELFF.

This clonotype has just one count. This sequence joins TRBV6-2 or TRBV6-3 and TRBJ2-7, with D possibly being TRBD1 (6 bases). The length of the CDR3 is 15 residues. The germline V and J ends were trimmed by 7 bases and 4 bases, with 20 bases remaining between them. In germline, CDR1 is MNHEY, CDR2 SVGEGT. The CDR3 sequence: CASMILDSFPYEQYF. The DNA of the CDR3 is TGTGCCAGCATGATCCTGGACAGCTTTCCTTACGAGCAGTACTTC.

V gene TRBV7-2 combines with J gene TRBJ1-5; D gene unclear. This CDR3 has 12 amino acids. CDR1 SGHTA and CDR2 FQGNSA come from the germline V gene. Trimming took 5 bases from V and 6 from J, leaving 8 bases between them. As DNA, the CDR3 is TGTGCCAGCAGCGAACGCGGTCAGCCCCAGCATTTT. This sequence encodes CASSERGQPQHF.

The chain uses TRBV29-1 and TRBJ2-7; TRBD2 agrees at 13 bases. This CDR3 region has 13 residues. Germline values: CDR1 SQVTM, CDR2 ANQGSEA. The trim removed 4 bases at V and 5 bases at J, leaving 2 bases unmatched. CDR3 coding DNA: TGCAGCGTTGGGACTAGCGGGAGCGACGAGCAGTACTTC. As protein: CSVGTSGSDEQYF.

This clonotype was seen only a few times. The genes are TRBV12-3 or TRBV12-4 and TRBJ2-1; 11 bases are a match to TRBD2. The ends lost 6 bases at V and 4 bases at J; junction bases unmatched: 5. The CDR3 length is 15 residues. As DNA, the CDR3 is TGTGCCAGCAGCACTAGCGGGAGCGGATACAATGAGCAGTTCTTC. It is translated as CASSTSGSGYNEQFF.

This clonotype was seen ten or more times. The chain recombines TRBV7-2 with TRBJ2-3; TRBD2 matches 7 bases. J lost 1 base, V lost 1 base, and 5 bases had no gene match. The CDR3 spans 16 residues. CDR1 and CDR2 from the germline V gene are SGHTA and FQGNSA. CDR3 in amino acids: CASSLEGRGGTDTQYF. The DNA of the CDR3 is TGTGCCAGCAGCTTAGAAGGGAGGGGTGGCACAGATACGCAGTATTTT. Supplemented by reference TRBV7-2 and TRBJ2-3, the full variable domain reads GAGVSQSPSNKVTEKGKDVELRCDPISGHTALYWYRQSLGQGLEFLIYFQGNSAPDKSGLPSDRFSAERTGGSVSTLTIQRTQQEDSAVYLCASSLEGRGGTDTQYFGPGTRLTVL.